These 6 T cell receptor beta chains originate from one sample sequenced in a study of cytomegalovirus exposure and HLA in healthy donors. The PCR made use of 60 Vbeta and 13 Jbeta primers. TCRdb keeps only in-frame clones here, not all; method: immunoSEQ multiplex PCR. This table has about 100,000 clones, roughly 79% appearing once. Material for sequencing was PBMCs. The receptors were gathered from a man aged 35 to 55 in good health and CMV-seronegative.

The V gene is TRBV7-9, the J gene TRBJ2-2, with a weak D call TRBD1 (6 bases). The CDR3 covers 13 residues. CDR1 SEHNR and CDR2 FQNEAQ come from the germline V gene (reference sequence). V was cut by 5 bases and J by 5 bases, with 9 bases left in between. The chain's CDR3 is CASSPQGTGELFF. CDR3 sequence (DNA): TGTGCCAGCAGCCCACAGGGTACCGGGGAGCTGTTTTTT.

The V gene is TRBV4-1, the J gene TRBJ1-2; 8 bases are shared with TRBD1. CDR1 is MGHRA, CDR2 YSYEKL, per germline. The CDR3 has 18 residues. V shed 4 bases, J shed 5 bases, and the junction held 18 bases outside the gene matches. The CDR3 protein is CASSLSQDRVESLYGYTF. For the CDR3, the DNA is TGCGCCAGCAGCCTTAGCCAGGACAGGGTAGAGTCTCTTTATGGCTACACCTTC.

The chain employs TRBV7-9 and TRBJ1-1; TRBD1 agrees at 8 bases. CDR1 SEHNR and CDR2 FQNEAQ come from the germline V gene (reference sequence). This CDR3 region has 12 residues. The V gene end was trimmed by 6 bases and the J gene end by 4 bases; junction bases not matched to a gene: 1. The CDR3 DNA reads TGTGCCAGCAGTCAGGGGGCCACTGAAGCTTTCTTT. Its protein product is CASSQGATEAFF. Based on the CDR3 plus reference TRBV7-9 and TRBJ1-1, the full variable domain is DTGVSQNPRHKITKRGQNVTFRCDPISEHNRLYWYRQTLGQGPEFLTYFQNEAQLEKSRLLSDRFSAERPKGSFSTLEIQRTEQGDSAMYLCASSQGATEAFFGQGTRLTVV.

This chain links TRBV10-1 with TRBJ2-7, with TRBD1 matching over 8 bases. J lost 0 bases, V lost 0 bases, and 1 base had no gene match. Germline CDR1 is WNHNN and CDR2 is SYGVQD (reference sequence). The CDR3 extends over 15 amino acids. CDR3 sequence: CASSESTGASYEQYF. CDR3 coding DNA: TGCGCCAGCAGTGAGTCGACAGGGGCCTCCTACGAGCAGTACTTC.

The rearrangement joins TRBV18 to TRBJ2-1; TRBD2 agrees at 8 bases. CDR1 is KGHSH, CDR2 LQKENI, per germline. This CDR3 has 15 amino acids. J was trimmed by 7 bases and V by 0 bases; bases with no gene match: 5. The CDR3 DNA is TGTGCCAGCTCACCACCGAATAGCGGGGTGAATGAGCAGTTCTTC. This encodes CASSPPNSGVNEQFF.

The chain employs TRBV4-3 and TRBJ2-2; D possibly corresponds to TRBD1 (6 bases). The CDR3 has 16 amino acids. Germline CDR1 and CDR2: LGHNA and YSLEER. Between the trimmed V and J ends, which lost 3 bases and 5 bases, there was a span of 16 bases. CDR3 sequence reads: CASSHPLDRFTGELFF. DNA of the CDR3: TGCGCCAGCAGCCATCCCTTAGACAGGTTTACCGGGGAGCTGTTTTTT.